This T cell receptor beta chain was sequenced for a study of T-cell reconstitution after alpha-beta-depleted transplantation in children. Points on this clonotype: As yet, its antigen is unknown.

Whole-study results and caveats: Several hundred expanded graft clones reportedly were the source of alpha-beta T cells about two months after transplant. Newly generated T cells supplied most T-cell counts and diversity one year post-transplant. Surviving recipient cells, namely T cells and thymic progenitors, were the source of high day-60 TCRbeta diversity in some patients.

J lost 2 bases, V lost 9 bases, and 4 bases had no gene match. Germline CDR1 is MNHNS and CDR2 is SASEGT. The CDR3 contains 14 residues. The TCRbeta library was prepared with unique molecular identifiers. TCRdb re-analysed the PCR reads in MiXCR, keeping a single row per CDR3 protein. This table has about a million distinct CDR3 sequences, about 29% appearing once. The chain uses TRBV6-1 and TRBJ1-3; 10 bases align to TRBD1. The source is a boy under two years old who had a stem cell transplant for SCID, so the T cells may come from the graft donor. The sample was PBMCs, mostly from graft donor cells, taken 360 days after TCRalphabeta/CD19-depleted stem cell transplant. The chain's CDR3 is CASRDRGPGNTIYF. CDR3 nucleotide sequence: TGTGCCAGTCGGGACAGGGGCCCTGGAAACACCATATATTTT.